This T cell receptor (beta chain) came from a study of cytomegalovirus exposure and HLA in healthy donors. This CDR3 has 16 amino acids. Germline-derived CDR1 and CDR2 are SGHRS and YFSETQ. The trim removed 6 bases at V and 1 base at J, leaving 9 bases unmatched. The PCR ran on 60 Vbeta and 13 Jbeta primers. Clones were sequenced by immunoSEQ multiplex PCR, and TCRdb holds only the in-frame ones, with some missing. The sample records about 190,000 clones, 81% being singletons. The chain combines TRBV5-1 with TRBJ2-5; 10 bases agree with TRBD2. The material sequenced was PBMCs. This clonotype was obtained from a middle-aged man in good health and CMV-seropositive. The CDR3 coding sequence is TGCGCCAGCACTAGCGGGAGTTCGGGGGCCCAAGAGACCCAGTACTTC. This encodes CASTSGSSGAQETQYF.